This T cell receptor (beta chain) was captured by sequencing in a study of early T cells in non-severe SARS-CoV-2 infection. MiXCR, run by TCRdb on the 5' RACE reads, gives a single entry per CDR3 protein. The sample yields roughly 92,000 distinct CDR3 sequences, 10% to 15% seen once. V dropped 2 bases and J dropped 5 bases, with 15 bases sitting between them. CDR1 and CDR2 (germline): SGHTA, FQGNSA. The CDR3 spans 15 residues. In its sample, this clonotype was seen many times. Its antigen remains unidentified. General observations from the study: VDJdb matches were skewed toward anti-spike CD8 T cell responses.

Sequenced here: whole blood, sampled at baseline. The chain carries TRBV7-2 and TRBJ1-2; perhaps TRBD1 as D (5 bases). The sequence came from an adult who was a healthcare worker with PCR-confirmed SARS-CoV-2 infection or an uninfected control (not recorded which). CDR3: CASSLMAGTSYGYTF. DNA of the CDR3: TGTGCCAGCAGCTTAATGGCAGGGACTTCGTATGGCTACACCTTC.